Listed below are T cell receptor beta chains from one sample, sequenced in a study of T cells in Graves' hyperthyroidism and ophthalmopathy. TCRdb independently ran MiXCR on the multiplex PCR reads; one entry per CDR3 protein. The table includes some 350,000 distinct CDR3 sequences, about 15% detected once. Sequencing used blood. The receptors were gathered from a young woman with Graves' hyperthyroidism that later progressed to Graves' ophthalmopathy. The CDR3 runs from the conserved cysteine through the conserved F or W. D genes are given only for firm matches.

TRBV7-9 | TRBD2 | CASSFDPQTSGSYGEQFF
TRBV5-1 | TRBD1 | CASSLFQDRGLSNEQFF
TRBV29-1 | NA | CSVAGRLNTEAFF
TRBV14 | TRBD2 | CASRPASGRGIGELFF
TRBV27 | TRBD1 | CASSFLTPRGTDTQYF
TRBV19 | TRBD1 | CASSSRTGPSYNEQFF
TRBV28 | NA | CASSLYGEPQHF
TRBV12-3/TRBV12-4 | NA | CASSLGERRYGYTF
TRBV9 | TRBD2 | CASSVGQSGRAWEQFF
TRBV30 | TRBD2 | CAWSISGRGDTQYF
TRBV6-1 | NA | CASSENIGGGYNEQFF
TRBV6-2/TRBV6-3 | TRBD1 | CASSWDRAINEQFF
TRBV18 | NA | CASSLQRADGSGELFF
TRBV12-3/TRBV12-4 | NA | CASSLQVYNEQFF
TRBV2 | NA | CASGLLARNEQFF
TRBV2 | TRBD1 | CASLSGTGGYTGELFF
TRBV28 | NA | CASSFPRVGSNQPQHF
TRBV7-8 | TRBD2 | CASSLGSSGKEVTDTQYF
TRBV3-1 | NA | CASSQRSGPYNEQFF
TRBV4-1 | TRBD2 | CASSHRLAGGSTDTQYF
TRBV12-3/TRBV12-4 | NA | CASSLALGLAGPYTF
TRBV27 | TRBD1 | CASSLGGQMNQPQHF
TRBV28 | TRBD2 | CASSSGRGGELFF
TRBV7-2 | TRBD1 | CASSSGDRGLIAKNIQYF
TRBV7-9 | NA | CASSPRSPGETQYF
TRBV27 | TRBD2 | CASSSGTSGTNEQFF
TRBV11-3 | NA | CASSLDLKEQYF
TRBV2 | NA | CASSESPGWSEQFF
TRBV12-3/TRBV12-4 | NA | CASSSSSYETQYF